Following are 21 T cell receptor beta chains from one sample sequenced in a study of cytomegalovirus exposure and HLA in healthy donors. Vbeta (60) and Jbeta (13) primers were used in the PCR. Method: immunoSEQ multiplex PCR; TCRdb's copy keeps in-frame clones and lacks some. The repertoire holds 90,000 to 120,000 clones, with more than 65% as singletons. The sample consisted of PBMCs. The receptor set was obtained from a woman aged 45-65 years in good health and CMV-seropositive.

The chain combines TRBV5-8 with TRBJ1-5; a possible D gene is TRBD1 (5 bases). The CDR3 loop spans 16 amino acids. Deletions cut 1 base from V and 3 bases from J, with 14 bases between. CDR1 is SGHTS and CDR2 is YDEGEE in the germline V gene. This CDR3 reads CASSLSVTEINQPQHF. In DNA, the CDR3 is TGTGCCAGCAGCTTGTCGGTGACAGAAATCAATCAGCCCCAGCATTTT.

The genes are TRBV10-3 and TRBJ2-5; a weak D match, TRBD1 (5 bases). Germline CDR1 and CDR2: ENHRY and SYGVKD. This CDR3 is built from 14 residues. The V and J ends lost 4 bases and 2 bases respectively, with 11 bases between them. CDR3 sequence: CAISGGGGQETQYF. The CDR3, as DNA: TGTGCCATCAGTGGGGGCGGTGGGCAAGAGACCCAGTACTTC.

The chain employs TRBV7-9 and TRBJ2-3, with TRBD1 identical over 9 bases. The J segment lost 4 bases and the V segment lost 4 bases, leaving 3 bases of the junction unmatched. The CDR3 length is 14 residues. Per the germline V gene, CDR1 is SEHNR and CDR2 is FQNEAQ (reference sequence). CDR3 sequence (DNA): TGTGCCAGCAGCTCGGGACAGGGATCAGATACGCAGTATTTT. It translates to CASSSGQGSDTQYF.

This chain connects TRBV13 to TRBJ1-1; no definite D call. The CDR3 contains 14 residues. Between the trimmed V and J ends, which lost 4 bases and 0 bases, there was a span of 9 bases. The germline V gene encodes CDR1 PRHDT and CDR2 FYEKMQ (reference sequence). CDR3 loop: CASSSRGMNTEAFF. The CDR3, as DNA: TGTGCCAGCAGCTCAAGAGGCATGAACACTGAAGCTTTCTTT.

This clone appeared a single time. The chain recombines TRBV6-5 with TRBJ2-1; TRBD2 might be the D (6 bases). CDR1 is MNHEY, CDR2 SVGAGI, per germline. This CDR3 has 10 amino acids. Trimming removed 6 bases from V and 14 bases from J, with 11 bases in between. CDR3 nucleotide sequence: TGTGCCAGCAGGGGACTCGGGGAGTTCTTC. Translated, it gives CASRGLGEFF.

This clone came up once. The chain recombines TRBV7-9 with TRBJ1-1, with 9 bases lining up with TRBD1. Trimming removed 5 bases from V and 4 bases from J; junction bases left unmatched: 8. This CDR3 comprises 15 residues. The germline V gene has CDR1 SEHNR and CDR2 FQNEAQ (reference sequence). This CDR3 is CASSPPGQGFTEAFF. The DNA of the CDR3 is TGTGCCAGCAGCCCTCCGGGACAGGGATTCACTGAAGCTTTCTTT.

In this sample, this clone turned up once. The chain is built from TRBV6-1 and TRBJ2-5, with 7 bases lining up with TRBD1. The J call may not be correct, given that the DNA end is closer to TRBJ2-7. The germline V gene has CDR1 MNHNS and CDR2 SASEGT. The CDR3 covers 14 residues. The CDR3: CASSEAGTAYEQYF. In DNA form, the CDR3 reads TGTGCCAGCAGTGAAGCGGGGACAGCCTACGAGCAGTACTTC.

The V and J genes are TRBV7-9 and TRBJ1-1, with TRBD1 matching over 9 bases. The length of the CDR3 is 15 residues. V shed 5 bases, J shed 5 bases, and the junction held 9 bases outside the gene matches. Germline values: CDR1 SEHNR, CDR2 FQNEAQ (reference sequence). CDR3 in amino acids: CASSAIQGARTEAFF. Written as DNA, the CDR3 is TGTGCCAGCAGCGCTATACAGGGGGCGCGGACTGAAGCTTTCTTT.

V and J are TRBV6-5 and TRBJ1-2, with 9 bases aligning to TRBD1. The CDR3 has 14 amino acids. V shed 6 bases, J shed 4 bases, and the junction held 6 bases outside the gene matches. Germline V lookup: CDR1 MNHEY, CDR2 SVGAGI. This CDR3 reads CASSSGTGTYGYTF. The CDR3 DNA reads as TGTGCCAGCAGCTCCGGGACAGGGACCTATGGCTACACCTTC.

The chain employs TRBV9 and TRBJ2-6; 8 bases match TRBD2. The CDR3 is 18 amino acids. The germline V gene has CDR1 SGDLS and CDR2 YYNGEE. The J segment lost 0 bases and the V segment lost 3 bases, leaving 8 bases of the junction unmatched. CDR3 sequence (DNA): TGTGCCAGCAGCGCGGGGGGGGGACGTATCTCTGGGGCCAACGTCCTGACTTTC. Translated: CASSAGGGRISGANVLTF.

There are a few counts of this clone. The chain links TRBV6-5 to TRBJ2-1, with 11 bases that match TRBD2. CDR1 MNHEY and CDR2 SVGAGI come from the germline V gene. V lost 5 bases to trimming and J lost 10 bases; unmatched junction nucleotides: 4. The CDR3 has 13 amino acids. The CDR3 DNA follows: TGTGCCAGCAGTCGCAGGACTAGCGGGGAGCAGTTCTTC. Translating it yields CASSRRTSGEQFF.

A word on this clone: An end of the junction does not agree with germline; a read error may underlie this. The chain combines TRBV9 with TRBJ2-5, with 7 bases matching TRBD1. Germline V CDR1 and CDR2: SGDLS, YYNGEE. CDR3 size: 14 residues. CDR3 region: CASTVDGTEETQYF. In DNA form, the CDR3 reads TGTGCCAGCACCGTAGATGGGACAGAAGAGACCCAGTACTTC.

This clone was detected once. V is TRBV9 and J is TRBJ2-1; 9 bases are a match to TRBD1. J was trimmed by 4 bases and V by 2 bases; bases with no gene match: 4. CDR1 and CDR2 from the germline V gene are SGDLS and YYNGEE. The CDR3 runs 15 residues. CDR3 nucleotides: TGTGCCAGCAGCGTTGCCGGGACAGGGTACAATGAGCAGTTCTTC. This codes for CASSVAGTGYNEQFF.

The chain combines TRBV7-8 with TRBJ1-2, with TRBD1 matching over 10 bases. The CDR3 contains 15 residues. J was trimmed by 2 bases and V by 3 bases; bases with no gene match: 3. The germline gives CDR1 SGHVS, CDR2 FQNEAQ. The CDR3 loop is CASSFGTGENYGYTF. In nucleotides, the CDR3 is TGTGCCAGCAGCTTTGGGACAGGGGAGAACTATGGCTACACCTTC.

The chain links TRBV9 to TRBJ1-1; tentatively, D is TRBD1 (6 bases). V was clipped by 3 bases and J by 6 bases, with 15 bases between them. The CDR3 extends over 14 amino acids. The germline gives CDR1 SGDLS, CDR2 YYNGEE. CDR3 bases: TGTGCCAGCAGCGAACGGACAGCCGGCTCTGAAGCTTTCTTT. Protein sequence: CASSERTAGSEAFF.

This clone came up a few times. The V call is TRBV5-1, the J call TRBJ1-2; no clear D. The V gene's germline CDR1 is SGHRS and CDR2 YFSETQ. The CDR3 is 15 amino acids. Trimming pared 0 bases from V and 3 bases from J, leaving 12 bases between. The CDR3 region is CASSLAGERYYGYTF. CDR3 in DNA: TGCGCCAGCAGCTTGGCCGGGGAGCGGTACTATGGCTACACCTTC.

The chain joins TRBV19 to TRBJ1-1; unclear D gene. Germline CDR1 reads LNHDA; CDR2 reads SQIVND (reference sequence). This CDR3 has 15 amino acids. V gave up 8 bases and J gave up 5 bases, with 21 bases separating them. The CDR3 nucleotides read TGTGCCAGTCACCCCCCAGGACGGGGAACTACTGAAGCTTTCTTT. Protein: CASHPPGRGTTEAFF. The full variable domain, rest sourced from reference TRBV19 and TRBJ1-1, is DGGITQSPKYLFRKEGQNVTLSCEQNLNHDAMYWYRQDPGQGLRLIYYSQIVNDFQKGDIAEGYSVSREKKESFPLTVTSAQKNPTAFYLCASHPPGRGTTEAFFGQGTRLTVV.

V and J are TRBV18 and TRBJ2-3; no clear D gene. Germline V gene data show CDR1 as KGHSH and CDR2 as LQKENI. The ends were cut back, 1 base at V and 0 bases at J, with 5 bases in the middle. The CDR3 sequence is 14 residues long. For the CDR3, the DNA is TGTGCCAGCTCACCACTAATAAGCACAGATACGCAGTATTTT. This codes for CASSPLISTDTQYF.

The chain combines TRBV5-1 with TRBJ2-3, with D possibly TRBD2 on 5 matching bases. From germline, CDR1 is SGHRS and CDR2 YFSETQ. Trimming left V 4 bases short and J 2 bases short, with 14 bases between. The CDR3 is made up of 15 amino acids. The CDR3 here is CASSPGGLYTDTQYF. In nucleotides, the CDR3 is TGCGCCAGCAGCCCCGGCGGACTCTACACAGATACGCAGTATTTT.

V usage is TRBV5-5 and J usage is TRBJ1-1, with D possibly matching TRBD1 (6 bases). The V gene's germline CDR1 is SGHKS and CDR2 YYEKEE (reference sequence). This CDR3 has 17 amino acids. Deletions cut 3 bases from V and 1 base from J, with 19 bases between. CDR3 amino acids: CASSSFGGPNTNTEAFF. In nucleotides, the CDR3 is TGTGCCAGCAGCTCCTTCGGGGGGCCGAATACGAACACTGAAGCTTTCTTT.

The chain is built from TRBV5-5 and TRBJ2-7, with D maybe TRBD1 (6 bases). V was shortened by 0 bases and J by 3 bases, with 16 bases between the two germline ends. CDR1 is SGHKS, CDR2 YYEKEE, per germline (reference sequence). This CDR3 has 16 residues. As DNA, the CDR3 is TGTGCCAGCAGCTTGGGGTCAACAGGGTTCGGCTACGAGCAGTACTTC. This sequence encodes CASSLGSTGFGYEQYF.